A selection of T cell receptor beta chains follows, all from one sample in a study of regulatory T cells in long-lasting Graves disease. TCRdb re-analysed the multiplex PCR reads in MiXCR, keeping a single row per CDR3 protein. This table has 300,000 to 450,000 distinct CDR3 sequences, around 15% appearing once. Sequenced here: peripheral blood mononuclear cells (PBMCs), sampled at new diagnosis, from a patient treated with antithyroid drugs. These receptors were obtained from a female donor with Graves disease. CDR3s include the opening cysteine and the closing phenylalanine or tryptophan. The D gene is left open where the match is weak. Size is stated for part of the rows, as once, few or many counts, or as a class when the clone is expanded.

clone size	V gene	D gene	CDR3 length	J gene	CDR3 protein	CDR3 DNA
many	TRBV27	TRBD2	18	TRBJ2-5	CASSPGTSGPFNGETQYF	TGTGCCAGCAGTCCGGGGACTAGTGGTCCCTTTAATGGAGAGACCCAGTACTTC
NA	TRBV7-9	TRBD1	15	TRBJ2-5	CASSLGLTGQARFYF	TGTGCCAGCAGCCTTGGCCTTACGGGACAGGCCCGGTTTTACTTC
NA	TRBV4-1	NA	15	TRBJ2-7	CASSQEGRNSYEQYF	TGCGCCAGCAGCCAAGAGGGCCGCAACTCCTACGAGCAGTACTTC
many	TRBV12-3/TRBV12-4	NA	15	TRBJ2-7	CASSSPMRQNYEQYF	TGTGCCAGCAGTTCCCCTATGAGACAGAACTACGAGCAGTACTTC
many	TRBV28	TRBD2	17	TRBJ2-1	CASGGLAGVSAYNEQFF	TGTGCCAGCGGGGGACTAGCGGGAGTCAGCGCCTACAATGAGCAGTTCTTC
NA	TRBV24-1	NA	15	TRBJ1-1	CATSDSRELNTEAFF	TGTGCCACCAGTGACTCGAGGGAGCTGAACACTGAAGCTTTCTTT
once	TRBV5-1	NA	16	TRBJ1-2	CASSPGPVGDIYGYTF	TGCGCCAGCAGCCCGGGCCCAGTAGGGGACATCTATGGCTACACCTTC
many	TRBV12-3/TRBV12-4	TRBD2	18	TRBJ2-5	CASIRTSGKTPEGETQYF	TGTGCCAGCATTCGGACTAGCGGGAAAACCCCCGAAGGAGAGACCCAGTACTTC
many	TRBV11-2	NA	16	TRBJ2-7	CASSLVVAGVAYEQYF	TGTGCCAGCAGCTTAGTTGTGGCAGGGGTAGCCTACGAGCAGTACTTC
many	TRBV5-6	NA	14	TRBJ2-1	CASSQGQSYNEQFF	TGTGCCAGCAGCCAGGGACAATCCTACAATGAGCAGTTCTTC
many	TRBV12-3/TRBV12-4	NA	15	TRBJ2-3	CASSLPAGLTDTQYF	TGTGCCAGCAGCTTGCCAGCGGGCCTCACAGATACGCAGTATTTT
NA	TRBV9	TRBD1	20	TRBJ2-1	CASSVNPGGQGAKNYNEQFF	TGTGCCAGCAGCGTGAATCCCGGTGGGCAGGGGGCCAAGAACTACAATGAGCAGTTCTTC
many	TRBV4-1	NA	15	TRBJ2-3	CASRIGPGYPDTQYF	TGCGCCAGCAGGATAGGACCAGGGTACCCAGATACGCAGTATTTT
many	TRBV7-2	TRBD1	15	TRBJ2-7	CASSFADRGNYEQYF	TGTGCCAGCAGCTTCGCGGACAGGGGGAACTACGAGCAGTACTTC
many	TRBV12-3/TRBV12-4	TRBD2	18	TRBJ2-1	CASSLAVAGTFSYNEQFF	TGTGCCAGCAGTTTAGCCGTAGCGGGGACCTTCTCCTACAATGAGCAGTTCTTC
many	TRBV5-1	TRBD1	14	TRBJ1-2	CASSPGAGGNGYTF	TGCGCCAGCAGCCCCGGAGCAGGGGGCAATGGCTACACCTTC
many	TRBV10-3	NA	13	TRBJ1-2	CAISESWDYGYTF	TGTGCCATCAGTGAGTCATGGGACTATGGCTACACCTTC
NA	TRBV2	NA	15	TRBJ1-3	CASIERGSSGNTIYF	TGTGCCAGCATCGAGCGCGGGAGCTCTGGAAACACCATATATTTT
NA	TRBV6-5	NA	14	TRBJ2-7	CASSYGGADYEQYF	TGTGCCAGCAGTTATGGCGGGGCAGACTACGAGCAGTACTTC
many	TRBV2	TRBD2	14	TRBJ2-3	CASSGRGELDTQYF	TGTGCCAGCAGTGGGCGGGGGGAACTGGATACGCAGTATTTT
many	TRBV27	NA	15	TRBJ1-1	CASSLGSGKGTEAFF	TGTGCCAGCAGTTTAGGTTCGGGGAAAGGCACTGAAGCTTTCTTT
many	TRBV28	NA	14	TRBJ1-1	CASSPTGTGSEAFF	TGTGCCAGCAGCCCTACAGGGACGGGATCTGAAGCTTTCTTT
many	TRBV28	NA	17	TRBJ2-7	CASSPSPRLTGTYEQYF	TGTGCCAGCAGTCCTAGCCCTCGGTTAACAGGGACCTACGAGCAGTACTTC
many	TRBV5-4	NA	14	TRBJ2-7	CASSPMGGRYEQYF	TGTGCCAGCAGCCCAATGGGGGGCCGGTACGAGCAGTACTTC
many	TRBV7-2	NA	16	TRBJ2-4	CASSLDDRRVRNIQYF	TGTGCCAGCAGCTTAGACGACAGGAGGGTTAGGAACATTCAGTACTTC
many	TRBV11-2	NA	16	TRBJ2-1	CASSLNYRDTHNEQFF	TGTGCCAGCAGCTTGAATTACCGGGACACCCACAATGAGCAGTTCTTC
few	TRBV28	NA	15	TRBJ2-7	CASSTPEGVRNVQYF	TGTGCCAGCAGCACACCGGAGGGGGTGAGGAACGTGCAGTACTTC
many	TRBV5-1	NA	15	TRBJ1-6	CASSLEAGPNSPLHF	TGTGCCAGCAGCTTGGAGGCAGGTCCCAATTCACCCCTCCACTTT
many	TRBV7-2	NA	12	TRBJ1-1	CASSLAGLEAFF	TGTGCCAGCAGCTTAGCCGGGCTTGAAGCTTTCTTT
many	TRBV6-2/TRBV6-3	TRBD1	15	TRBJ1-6	CASSSGQVDNSPLHF	TGTGCCAGCAGTTCCGGACAGGTCGATAATTCACCCCTCCACTTT
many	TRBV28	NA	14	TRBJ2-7	CASSLPTTPYEQYF	TGTGCCAGCAGTTTGCCAACGACCCCCTACGAGCAGTACTTC
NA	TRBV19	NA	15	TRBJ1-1	CASSIGGRANTEAFF	TGTGCCAGTAGTATCGGGGGCAGGGCGAACACTGAAGCTTTCTTT
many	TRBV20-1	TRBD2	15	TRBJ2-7	CSALAGSTGSYEQYF	TGCAGTGCTCTAGCGGGGAGTACAGGCTCCTACGAGCAGTACTTC
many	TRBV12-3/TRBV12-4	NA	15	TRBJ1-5	CASSPLRGGNQPQHF	TGTGCCAGCAGTCCATTACGGGGCGGCAATCAGCCCCAGCATTTT
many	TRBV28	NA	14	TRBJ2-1	CASRAGLAANEQFF	TGTGCCAGCAGAGCAGGTCTGGCGGCCAATGAGCAGTTCTTC
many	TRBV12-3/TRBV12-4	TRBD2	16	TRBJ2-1	CASSPFGSGSLNEQFF	TGTGCCAGCAGCCCCTTTGGTAGCGGGAGTCTAAATGAGCAGTTCTTC
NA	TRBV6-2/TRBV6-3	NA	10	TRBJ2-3	CASSEAAQSF	TGTGCCAGCAGTGAAGCAGCCCAGTCTTTT
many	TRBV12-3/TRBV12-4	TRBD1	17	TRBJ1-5	CASSQGVWTGGGQPQHF	TGTGCCAGCAGCCAAGGGGTCTGGACAGGGGGCGGTCAGCCCCAGCATTTT
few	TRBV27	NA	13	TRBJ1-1	CASSPPAGREAFF	TGTGCCAGCAGCCCCCCAGCGGGACGTGAAGCTTTCTTT
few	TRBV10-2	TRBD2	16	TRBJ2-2	CASRELAGGYTGELFF	TGCGCCAGCAGGGAATTAGCGGGGGGATACACCGGGGAGCTGTTTTTT
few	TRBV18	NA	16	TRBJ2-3	CASSPLALGLTDTQYF	TGTGCCAGCTCACCACTCGCTCTGGGGCTCACAGATACGCAGTATTTT